This T cell receptor beta chain was documented in a study of identical twins. The V and J ends lost 6 bases and 6 bases, in that order; junction bases with no gene match: 5. Germline V gene lookup returns CDR1 MNHEY and CDR2 SVGEGT. This CDR3 is built from 15 residues. TCRdb redid the calling of the 5' RACE reads with MiXCR, one entry per CDR3 protein. The sample has approximately 620,000 distinct CDR3 sequences; 8.5% to 9.5% are singletons. In its sample, this clonotype was seen a few times. Another study also made use of these data, one on yellow fever vaccine responses in identical twins.

The chain couples TRBV6-2 or TRBV6-3 to TRBJ2-3; 14 nucleotides match TRBD2. Specimen: PBMCs. The sequence was obtained from a woman aged 18-29 years in good health. The CDR3 DNA sequence: TGTGCCAGCAGCTGGACTAGCGGGAGGAACGATACGCAGTATTTT. Translation gives CASSWTSGRNDTQYF.